This T cell receptor (beta chain) was documented in a study of CD8 T cells in Susac syndrome (dated by TCRdb to the late 2010s). Regarding the research as a whole: Whether CD8+ T cell activation and differentiation in Susac syndrome was antigen driven was tested using repertoire sequencing. Clonality of the CD8+ T cell repertoire was compared between over 10 healthy donors, about 14 Susac syndrome patients and around 15 multiple sclerosis patients. General study outcomes and caveats: The number of individuals in the TCR sequencing and HLA analysis was recognized as being relatively small.

Worth noting for this clonotype: Its antigen target is currently unknown. Base qualities are not provided; no much larger clone lies one nucleotide away.

RNA was extracted using the RNeasy kit, and about 0.45 to 1 ug of the RNA was reverse transcribed with random hexamers. The immunoSEQ multiplex PCR assay, covering 54 Vbeta and 13 Jbeta segments, was used to amplify TCR beta CDR3 regions. PCR amplification bias was corrected using a synthetic template baseline for primer optimization and computational correction. Processing in the source paper ran as follows. Reads were annotated to V, D and J genes according to IMGT and were analyzed with immunoSEQ Analyzer, with only productive sequences retained. Clonality was calculated as one minus the Shannon entropy normalized by log2 of the number of productive unique sequences. For each patient and control, public and private clones were evaluated within the 100 most prevalent clones. Clones were defined as Susac-specific when absent from the healthy and MS cohorts, from fewer than 1,200 published viral clones and from other ImmuneACCESS disease sequences. TCRdb reprocessing: public reads trimmed at Q25 with fastp, clones called with MiXCR, in-frame beta chains kept. Rows with a matching CDR3 protein are joined into one entry that keeps the most common DNA and genes. TCRdb, rather than the study authors, made the V and J calls. Across this sample there are some 95,000 distinct CDR3 sequences, with around 93% seen only once. The ten largest clones represent around 0.34% of the sample.

The germline V gene specifies MNHNS as CDR1 and SASEGT as CDR2. The CDR3 has 15 amino acids, counting the end cysteine and phenylalanine. Just the 45-base CDR3 DNA is kept, in frame starting at base 1. V was cut back by 2 bases and J by 1 base, leaving a gap of 11 bases between them. Peripheral blood CD8+ and CD4+ T cells from healthy donors, Susac syndrome patients and multiple sclerosis patients were profiled by high-throughput TCR beta sequencing. Healthy donors were age- and sex-matched controls. CD8+ TEMRA cells were enriched by FACS, while bulk CD8+ and CD4+ T cells were purified by magnetic negative isolation. Blood was collected in EDTA tubes and processed within 24 hours, with PBMCs isolated through density gradient centrifugation. PBMCs destined for TCR sequencing were cryopreserved in liquid nitrogen and later thawed in a 37 °C water bath. A purity of at least 90% was achieved for sorted or isolated CD4+, CD8+ and CD8+ TEMRA cells.

This TCR came from a human donor in good health. This receptor chain uses TRBV6-1 and TRBJ2-5; confidence is insufficient to name the D gene. Specimen: CD8+ T cells from PBMCs. The base sequence is TGTGCCAGCAGTGAAAGTCCTGGCAGCCAAGAGACCCAGTACTTC. This codes for CASSESPGSQETQYF.